This TCR beta chain comes out of a study of OX40 agonist ivuxolimab in advanced cancers. Comment on this clone: Its target is unknown.

This CDR3 contains 13 residues. From germline, CDR1 is SGHDN and CDR2 FVKESK. V lost 3 bases and J 3 bases, leaving 8 bases between the germline ends. Clones were sequenced by immunoSEQ multiplex PCR, and TCRdb holds only the in-frame ones, with some missing. The sample includes roughly 64,000 clones, around nine tenths of them seen just once. Overall study results and limits: At 0.1 to 3.0 mg/kg, CD4+ and CD8+ blood T cells expanded clonally by week 6.

The chain employs TRBV14 and TRBJ1-2, with a weak D call TRBD1 (5 bases). This clonotype originated in an adult with an advanced solid tumor such as melanoma, head and neck, liver or kidney cancer. Here the sequenced sample was CD4+ or CD8+ T cells sorted from blood, taken in a trial of the OX40 agonist ivuxolimab. CDR3 DNA sequence: TGTGCCAGCAGCCAGGGGACGGACTATGGCTACACCTTC. Translating it yields CASSQGTDYGYTF.